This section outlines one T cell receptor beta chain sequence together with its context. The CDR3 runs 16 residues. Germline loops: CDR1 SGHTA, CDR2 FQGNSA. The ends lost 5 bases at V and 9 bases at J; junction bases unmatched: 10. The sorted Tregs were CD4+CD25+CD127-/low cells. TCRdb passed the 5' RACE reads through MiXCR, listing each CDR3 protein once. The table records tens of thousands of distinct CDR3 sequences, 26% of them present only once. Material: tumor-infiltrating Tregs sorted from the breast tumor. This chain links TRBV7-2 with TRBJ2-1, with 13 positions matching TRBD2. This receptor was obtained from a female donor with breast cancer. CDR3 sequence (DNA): TGTGCCAGCAGCCCCGGGACTAGCGGGGCCCTAGGTGAGCAGTTCTTC. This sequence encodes CASSPGTSGALGEQFF.